These T cell receptor beta chains were read from a single sample in a study of blood T cell repertoires in COVID-19. Libraries were prepared by immunoSEQ multiplex PCR; TCRdb keeps only in-frame clonotypes and omits some of them. The data hold about 180,000 clones, with around 87% observed a single time. Sequenced sample: peripheral blood. The source of these receptors is a woman aged 30 to 39 with active or convalescent COVID-19. Each CDR3 is given with its conserved first and last residue. A D gene is named only where the DNA matches it firmly. The listing skips clone size in some rows; elsewhere it reads once, few, many or a size class.

J: TRBJ1-1; D: TRBD1; size: .; V: TRBV5-1; CDR3: CASSSPGTGHTEAFF; DNA: TGCGCCAGCAGCTCACCCGGGACAGGGCACACTGAAGCTTTCTTT
J: TRBJ1-6; D: TRBD1; size: few; V: TRBV6-6; CDR3: CASSTGTANSPLHF; DNA: TGTGCCAGCAGCACCGGGACAGCAAATTCACCCCTCCACTTT
J: TRBJ1-6; D: .; size: once; V: TRBV4-1; CDR3: CASSHPSTGESYNSPLHF; DNA: TGCGCCAGCAGCCATCCATCCACGGGGGAATCCTATAATTCACCCCTCCACTTT
J: TRBJ1-5; D: .; size: .; V: TRBV5-6; CDR3: CASSSQGRSNQPQHF; DNA: TGTGCCAGCAGCTCACAGGGTCGGAGCAATCAGCCCCAGCATTTT
J: TRBJ1-5; D: TRBD1; size: .; V: TRBV7-6; CDR3: CASSFPARDRGDSNQPQHF; DNA: TGTGCCAGCAGCTTCCCTGCCCGGGACAGGGGGGATAGCAATCAGCCCCAGCATTTT
J: TRBJ2-3; D: TRBD2; size: .; V: TRBV24-1; CDR3: CATSDPQTSGRARSPTDTQYF; DNA: TGTGCCACCAGTGACCCTCAGACTAGCGGGAGGGCCAGATCCCCCACAGATACGCAGTATTTT
J: TRBJ2-1; D: TRBD1; size: .; V: TRBV24-1; CDR3: CAKIGTGAPKQQFF; DNA: TGTGCCAAGATCGGGACAGGGGCCCCCAAGCAGCAGTTCTTC
J: TRBJ1-5; D: .; size: few; V: TRBV2; CDR3: CASRLSNQPQHF; DNA: TGTGCCAGCAGGTTAAGCAATCAGCCCCAGCATTTT
J: TRBJ2-5; D: TRBD2; size: once; V: TRBV15; CDR3: CATSRGGLGLLKTQYF; DNA: TGTGCCACCAGCAGAGGGGGACTAGGACTGCTGAAGACCCAGTACTTC
J: TRBJ2-1; D: .; size: once; V: TRBV3-1/TRBV3-2; CDR3: CASSQPENGDNEQFF; DNA: TGTGCCAGCAGCCAACCGGAGAACGGCGACAATGAGCAGTTCTTC
J: TRBJ2-1; D: .; size: .; V: TRBV7-9; CDR3: CASSPVGHQYNEQFF; DNA: TGTGCCAGCAGCCCGGTGGGCCACCAGTACAATGAGCAATTCTTC
J: TRBJ1-1; D: .; size: .; V: TRBV19; CDR3: CASHDSFKGTEAFF; DNA: TGTGCCAGCCATGACAGTTTCAAAGGCACTGAAGCTTTCTTT
J: TRBJ2-1; D: .; size: .; V: TRBV7-9; CDR3: CVLTRGGSYNEQFF; DNA: TGTGTCCTCACTAGGGGAGGCTCCTACAATGAGCAGTTCTTC
J: TRBJ2-7; D: .; size: .; V: TRBV4-1; CDR3: CASSQLLDTSYEQYF; DNA: TGCGCCAGCAGCCAGTTACTAGATACCTCCTACGAGCAGTACTTC
J: TRBJ2-1; D: .; size: .; V: TRBV6-4; CDR3: CASSEVQFGGEQFF; DNA: TGTGCCAGCAGTGAAGTACAGTTTGGTGGTGAGCAGTTCTTC
J: TRBJ1-2; D: .; size: .; V: TRBV12-3/TRBV12-4; CDR3: CASSFSNGYTF; DNA: TGTGCCAGCAGTTTTTCAAATGGCTACACCTTC
J: TRBJ1-2; D: .; size: .; V: TRBV5-5; CDR3: CASSQRLQAGGYTF; DNA: TGTGCCAGCAGCCAACGTCTACAGGCGGGAGGCTACACCTTC
J: TRBJ1-2; D: TRBD1; size: .; V: TRBV30; CDR3: CAWRRTGGNYGYTF; DNA: TGTGCCTGGAGACGGACAGGGGGGAACTATGGCTACACCTTC
J: TRBJ1-1; D: .; size: .; V: TRBV11-2; CDR3: CASSLAPNSFIGAFF; DNA: TGTGCCAGCAGCTTAGCCCCCAACTCCTTCATTGGAGCTTTCTTT
J: TRBJ2-7; D: TRBD1; size: .; V: TRBV13; CDR3: CASSSGQGWGEQYF; DNA: TGTGCCAGCAGTTCGGGACAGGGGTGGGGCGAGCAGTACTTC
J: TRBJ2-7; D: TRBD1; size: .; V: TRBV2; CDR3: CASITAGGFPGSYEQYF; DNA: TGTGCCAGCATTACGGCAGGGGGCTTCCCTGGCTCCTACGAGCAGTACTTC
J: TRBJ1-1; D: .; size: .; V: TRBV28; CDR3: CASSPTVNTEAFF; DNA: TGTGCCAGCAGTCCGACAGTGAACACTGAAGCTTTCTTT
J: TRBJ1-2; D: .; size: .; V: TRBV18; CDR3: CASSPGAGNGYTF; DNA: TGTGCCAGCTCACCGGGGGCAGGTAATGGCTACACCTTC
J: TRBJ1-1; D: .; size: .; V: TRBV7-6; CDR3: CASSFGLGNTEAFF; DNA: TGTGCCAGCAGCTTCGGACTGGGGAACACTGAAGCTTTCTTT
J: TRBJ1-1; D: TRBD1; size: .; V: TRBV13; CDR3: CASSAGQGYTEAFF; DNA: TGTGCCAGCAGCGCTGGACAGGGATATACTGAAGCTTTCTTT
J: TRBJ2-7; D: .; size: .; V: TRBV5-4; CDR3: CASSLDPSEQYF; DNA: TGTGCCAGCAGCTTGGATCCCTCCGAGCAGTACTTC
J: TRBJ1-3; D: .; size: .; V: TRBV2; CDR3: CASSIQVTSGNTIYF; DNA: TGTGCCAGCAGCATACAGGTGACCTCTGGAAACACCATATATTTT
J: TRBJ2-6; D: .; size: once; V: TRBV12-3/TRBV12-4; CDR3: CASSPNREVLTF; DNA: TGTGCCAGCAGTCCTAACAGGGAAGTCCTGACTTTC
J: TRBJ2-3; D: .; size: .; V: TRBV19; CDR3: CASSIFRGSRADTQYF; DNA: TGTGCCAGTAGTATCTTCAGAGGGAGTCGGGCAGATACGCAGTATTTT
J: TRBJ2-1; D: .; size: .; V: TRBV19; CDR3: CASRASINEQFF; DNA: TGTGCCAGTAGGGCTAGCATCAATGAGCAGTTCTTC
J: TRBJ2-1; D: TRBD2; size: .; V: TRBV27; CDR3: CASSLSGLGWRLAGANEQFF; DNA: TGTGCCAGCAGTTTATCCGGATTGGGGTGGAGACTAGCGGGTGCCAATGAGCAGTTCTTC
J: TRBJ2-7; D: .; size: .; V: TRBV29-1; CDR3: CSVSTRGFYEQYF; DNA: TGCAGCGTTTCGACCCGAGGGTTCTACGAGCAGTACTTC
J: TRBJ2-5; D: TRBD2; size: .; V: TRBV6-2/TRBV6-3; CDR3: CASSYVIAGYQETQYF; DNA: TGTGCCAGCAGTTACGTAATAGCGGGGTACCAAGAGACCCAGTACTTC
J: TRBJ2-7; D: .; size: few; V: TRBV30; CDR3: CAWKDYRSYEQYF; DNA: TGTGCCTGGAAGGACTACCGATCCTACGAGCAGTACTTC
J: TRBJ2-2; D: TRBD2; size: .; V: TRBV19; CDR3: CASSPGTSGTGELFF; DNA: TGTGCCAGTAGTCCCGGGACTAGCGGAACCGGGGAGCTGTTTTTT
J: TRBJ2-7; D: .; size: few; V: TRBV2; CDR3: CASSVEVSLPPDEQYF; DNA: TGTGCCAGCAGTGTGGAGGTGAGCCTGCCCCCTGACGAGCAGTACTTC
J: TRBJ2-7; D: .; size: once; V: TRBV7-9; CDR3: CASGAKVYEQYF; DNA: TGTGCCAGCGGGGCAAAGGTTTACGAGCAGTACTTC
J: TRBJ1-5; D: .; size: .; V: TRBV28; CDR3: CASSFPLNGNQPQHF; DNA: TGTGCCAGCAGTTTTCCCCTTAATGGCAATCAGCCCCAGCATTTT
J: TRBJ2-7; D: .; size: .; V: TRBV13; CDR3: CASSLNLQGIEQYF; DNA: TGTGCCAGCAGCTTAAACCTCCAGGGCATCGAGCAGTACTTC
J: TRBJ2-1; D: TRBD2; size: .; V: TRBV7-2; CDR3: CASSFWTSLEQFF; DNA: TGTGCCAGCAGCTTTTGGACTAGCCTTGAGCAGTTCTTC
J: TRBJ2-5; D: TRBD1; size: .; V: TRBV19; CDR3: CASSSGQGETQYF; DNA: TGTGCCAGTAGTTCCGGACAGGGGGAGACCCAGTACTTC
J: TRBJ1-1; D: TRBD1; size: .; V: TRBV7-9; CDR3: CASSTGGQGGPEAFF; DNA: TGTGCCAGCAGCACCGGCGGACAGGGCGGTCCTGAAGCTTTCTTT
J: TRBJ2-2; D: TRBD1; size: .; V: TRBV2; CDR3: CASSRQGSGELFF; DNA: TGTGCCAGCAGCAGACAGGGGAGCGGGGAGCTGTTTTTT
J: TRBJ2-3; D: .; size: .; V: TRBV25-1; CDR3: CASIPGTFSTDTQYF; DNA: TGTGCCAGCATCCCCGGGACATTTAGCACAGATACGCAGTATTTT
J: TRBJ2-1; D: TRBD2; size: .; V: TRBV28; CDR3: CASSLLPIYVGVLAGIHNEQFF; DNA: TGTGCCAGCAGTTTATTACCGATTTATGTGGGAGTGCTAGCGGGAATCCACAATGAGCAGTTCTTC
J: TRBJ2-1; D: .; size: .; V: TRBV4-2; CDR3: CASSLNHWGEPYNEQFF; DNA: TGTGCCAGCAGCCTCAACCACTGGGGAGAACCCTACAATGAGCAGTTCTTC
J: TRBJ2-1; D: .; size: .; V: TRBV10-3; CDR3: CAISALAIDEQFF; DNA: TGTGCCATCAGCGCACTAGCAATCGATGAGCAGTTCTTC
J: TRBJ1-1; D: .; size: .; V: TRBV5-1; CDR3: CASSQRGHPNTEAFF; DNA: TGCGCCAGCAGCCAGAGGGGACACCCGAACACTGAAGCTTTCTTT
J: TRBJ2-1; D: TRBD2; size: .; V: TRBV5-1; CDR3: CASSFGQREGNEQFF; DNA: TGCGCCAGCAGCTTCGGGCAGCGGGAGGGGAATGAGCAGTTCTTC
J: TRBJ2-7; D: .; size: once; V: TRBV4-2; CDR3: CASSQAGTDYEQYF; DNA: TGTGCCAGCAGCCAAGCAGGTACGGACTACGAGCAGTACTTC
J: TRBJ1-1; D: .; size: .; V: TRBV19; CDR3: CASSAYSNTEAFF; DNA: TGTGCCAGTAGTGCCTACAGCAACACTGAAGCTTTCTTT
J: TRBJ2-3; D: TRBD2; size: few; V: TRBV11-2; CDR3: CASSFLAGGPVPDTQYF; DNA: TGTGCCAGCAGCTTCCTAGCGGGAGGGCCGGTCCCAGATACGCAGTATTTT
J: TRBJ1-4; D: .; size: .; V: TRBV30; CDR3: CAWCTAGNEKLFF; DNA: TGTGCCTGGTGTACAGCCGGTAATGAAAAACTGTTTTTT
J: TRBJ2-7; D: .; size: .; V: TRBV5-6; CDR3: CASSSYRRQKYYEQYF; DNA: TGTGCCAGCAGCTCCTACAGACGTCAAAAATACTACGAGCAGTACTTC